The clone carrying this T cell receptor (beta chain) occurred many times. Alpha and beta constant region primers primed reverse transcription for blood and skin samples. Four PCR rounds used nested alpha and beta constant region primers plus the SP2 primer. TCRdb used MiXCR to reprocess the 5' RACE reads, holding one entry per CDR3 protein. The table lists about 22,000 distinct CDR3 sequences, about 4.4% of them singletons. The data were obtained in a study of naive and memory T cell subsets. The CDR3 is 13 amino acids. Germline trimming cut 4 bases from V and 7 bases from J; bases unmatched to any gene: 4. Germline V lookup: CDR1 SGHAT, CDR2 FQNNGV. Adult healthy volunteers gave 2.5 ml peripheral blood for whole-blood RNA. An oligonucleotide containing a UMI was ligated to the 3' end of TCR cDNA.

This chain connects TRBV11-2 to TRBJ2-7; 10 nucleotides agree with TRBD1. This clonotype was sampled from a male donor in good health. The CDR3 bases are TGTGCCAGCAGCTACGGGACAGGGGTGGAGCAGTACTTC. This sequence encodes CASSYGTGVEQYF.